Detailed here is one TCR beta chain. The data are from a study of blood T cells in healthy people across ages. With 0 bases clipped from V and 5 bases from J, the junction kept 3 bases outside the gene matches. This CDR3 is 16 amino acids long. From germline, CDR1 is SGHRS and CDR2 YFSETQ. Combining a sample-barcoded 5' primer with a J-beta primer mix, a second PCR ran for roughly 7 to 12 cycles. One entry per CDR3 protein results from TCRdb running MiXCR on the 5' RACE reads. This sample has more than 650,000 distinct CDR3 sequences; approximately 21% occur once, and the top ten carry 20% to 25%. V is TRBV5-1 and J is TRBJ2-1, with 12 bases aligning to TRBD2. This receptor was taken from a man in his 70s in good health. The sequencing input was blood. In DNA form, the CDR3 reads TGCGCCAGCAGCTTGGAGACTAGCGGGAGAAACAATGAGCAGTTCTTC. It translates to CASSLETSGRNNEQFF.